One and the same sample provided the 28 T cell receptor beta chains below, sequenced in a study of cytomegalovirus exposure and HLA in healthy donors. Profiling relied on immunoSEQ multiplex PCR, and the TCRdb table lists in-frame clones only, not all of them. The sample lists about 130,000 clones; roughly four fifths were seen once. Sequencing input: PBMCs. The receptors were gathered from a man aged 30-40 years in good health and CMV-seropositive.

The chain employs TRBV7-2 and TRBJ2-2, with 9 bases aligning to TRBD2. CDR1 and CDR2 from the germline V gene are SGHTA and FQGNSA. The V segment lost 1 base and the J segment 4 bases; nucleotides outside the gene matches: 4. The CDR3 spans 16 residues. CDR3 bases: TGTGCCAGCAGCTTAGGACCTAGCGGGGTCACCGGGGAGCTGTTTTTT. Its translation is CASSLGPSGVTGELFF. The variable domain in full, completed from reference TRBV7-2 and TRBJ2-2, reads GAGVSQSPSNKVTEKGKDVELRCDPISGHTALYWYRQSLGQGLEFLIYFQGNSAPDKSGLPSDRFSAERTGGSVSTLTIQRTQQEDSAVYLCASSLGPSGVTGELFFGEGSRLTVL.

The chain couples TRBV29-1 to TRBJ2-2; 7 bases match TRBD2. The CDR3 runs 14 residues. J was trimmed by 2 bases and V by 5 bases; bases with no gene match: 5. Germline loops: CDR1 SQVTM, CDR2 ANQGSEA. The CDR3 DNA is TGCAGCGTTCCAGCGGGGATTAACACCGGGGAGCTGTTTTTT. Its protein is CSVPAGINTGELFF.

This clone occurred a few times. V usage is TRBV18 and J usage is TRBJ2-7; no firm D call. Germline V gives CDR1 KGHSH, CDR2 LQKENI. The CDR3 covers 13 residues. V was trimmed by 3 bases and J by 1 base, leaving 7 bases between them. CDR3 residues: CASSPSISYEQYF. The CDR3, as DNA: TGTGCCAGCTCACCGTCCATTTCCTACGAGCAGTACTTC.

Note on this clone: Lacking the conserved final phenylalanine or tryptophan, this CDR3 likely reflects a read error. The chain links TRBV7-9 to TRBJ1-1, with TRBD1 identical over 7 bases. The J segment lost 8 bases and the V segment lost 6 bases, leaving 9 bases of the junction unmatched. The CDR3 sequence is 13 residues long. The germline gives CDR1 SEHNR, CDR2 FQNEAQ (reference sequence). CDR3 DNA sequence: TGTGCCAGCAGTGCGGACGGGACAGCCGAAGCTTTCCTT. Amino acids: CASSADGTAEAFL.

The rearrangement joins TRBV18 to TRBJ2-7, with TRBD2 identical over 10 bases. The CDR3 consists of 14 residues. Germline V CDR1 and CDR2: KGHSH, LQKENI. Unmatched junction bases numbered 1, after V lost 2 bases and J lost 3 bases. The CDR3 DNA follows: TGTGCCAGCTCACCAGCTAGCGGGAGCTACGAGCAGTACTTC. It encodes CASSPASGSYEQYF.

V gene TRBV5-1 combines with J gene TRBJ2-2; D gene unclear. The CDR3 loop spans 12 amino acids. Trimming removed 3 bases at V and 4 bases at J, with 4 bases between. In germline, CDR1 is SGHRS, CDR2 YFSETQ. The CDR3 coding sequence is TGCGCCAGCAGCTCTTCCACCGGGGAGCTGTTTTTT. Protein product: CASSSSTGELFF.

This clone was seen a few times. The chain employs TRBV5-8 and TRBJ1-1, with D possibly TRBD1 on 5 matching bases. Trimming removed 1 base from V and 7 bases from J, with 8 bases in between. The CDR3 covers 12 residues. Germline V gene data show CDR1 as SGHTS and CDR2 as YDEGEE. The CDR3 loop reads CASSLRGFEAFF. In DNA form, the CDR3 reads TGTGCCAGCAGCTTGCGGGGGTTTGAAGCTTTCTTT.

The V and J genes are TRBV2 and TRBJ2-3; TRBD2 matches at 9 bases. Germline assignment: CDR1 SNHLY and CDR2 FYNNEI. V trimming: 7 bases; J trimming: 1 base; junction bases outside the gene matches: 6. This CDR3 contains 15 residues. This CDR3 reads CASKRAGGGTDTQYF. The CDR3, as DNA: TGTGCCAGCAAAAGAGCGGGGGGCGGCACAGATACGCAGTATTTT.

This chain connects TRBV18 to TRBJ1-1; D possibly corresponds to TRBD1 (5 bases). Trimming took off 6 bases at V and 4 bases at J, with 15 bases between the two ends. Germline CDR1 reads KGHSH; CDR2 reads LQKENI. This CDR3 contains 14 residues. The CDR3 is CASSTQERGTEAFF. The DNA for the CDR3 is TGTGCCAGCTCGACACAGGAAAGGGGCACTGAAGCTTTCTTT.

Here the CDR3 DNA reads TGTGCCAGCAGTGAGGGCTTTCCGAGCTCCTACAATGAGCAGTTCTTC. As protein: CASSEGFPSSYNEQFF. V gene TRBV2 combines with J gene TRBJ2-1; no reliable D call. This CDR3 spans 16 amino acids. V lost 3 bases and J 0 bases, leaving 12 bases between the germline ends. Germline V gives CDR1 SNHLY, CDR2 FYNNEI.

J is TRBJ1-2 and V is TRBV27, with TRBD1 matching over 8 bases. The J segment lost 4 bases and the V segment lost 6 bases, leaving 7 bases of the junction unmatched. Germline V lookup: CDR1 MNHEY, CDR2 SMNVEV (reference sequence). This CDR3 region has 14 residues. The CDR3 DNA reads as TGTGCCAGCAGCCCAGGGGGCATCGGCTATGGCTACACCTTC. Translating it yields CASSPGGIGYGYTF.

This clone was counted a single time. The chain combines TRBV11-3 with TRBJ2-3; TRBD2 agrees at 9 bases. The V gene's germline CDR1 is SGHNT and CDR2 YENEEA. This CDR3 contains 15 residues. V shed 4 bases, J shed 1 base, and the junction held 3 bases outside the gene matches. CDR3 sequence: CASSYGGGGTDTQYF. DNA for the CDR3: TGTGCCAGCAGCTACGGCGGGGGGGGCACAGATACGCAGTATTTT.

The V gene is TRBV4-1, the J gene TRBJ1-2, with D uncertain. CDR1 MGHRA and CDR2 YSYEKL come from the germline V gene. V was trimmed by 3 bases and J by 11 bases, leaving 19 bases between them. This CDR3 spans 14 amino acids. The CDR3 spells CASSHPPKEGGYTF. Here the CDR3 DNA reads TGCGCCAGCAGCCATCCCCCAAAGGAGGGTGGGTACACCTTC.

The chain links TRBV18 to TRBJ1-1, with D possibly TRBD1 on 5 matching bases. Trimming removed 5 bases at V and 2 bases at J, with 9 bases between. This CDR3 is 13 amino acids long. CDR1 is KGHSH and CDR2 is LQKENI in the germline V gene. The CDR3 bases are TGTGCCAGCTCAAGGCAGGGTAACACTGAAGCTTTCTTT. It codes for CASSRQGNTEAFF.

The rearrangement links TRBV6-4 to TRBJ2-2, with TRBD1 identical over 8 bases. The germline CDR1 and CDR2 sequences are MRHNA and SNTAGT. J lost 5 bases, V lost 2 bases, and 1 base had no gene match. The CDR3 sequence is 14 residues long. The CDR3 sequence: CASSDQGATGELFF. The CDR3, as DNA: TGTGCCAGCAGTGACCAGGGGGCGACCGGGGAGCTGTTTTTT.

The CDR3 loop is CASSLVGTALTTEAFF. For the CDR3, the DNA is TGCGCCAGCAGCTTGGTTGGGACAGCCCTTACCACTGAAGCTTTCTTT. V and J are TRBV5-1 and TRBJ1-1; 7 bases are shared with TRBD1. Germline trimming cut 0 bases from V and 4 bases from J; bases unmatched to any gene: 9. CDR1 is SGHRS, CDR2 YFSETQ, per germline. This CDR3 spans 16 amino acids.

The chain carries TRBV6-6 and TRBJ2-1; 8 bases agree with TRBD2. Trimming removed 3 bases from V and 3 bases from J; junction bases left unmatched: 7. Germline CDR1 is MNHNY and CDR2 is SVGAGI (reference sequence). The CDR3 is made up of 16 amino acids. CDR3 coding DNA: TGTGCCAGCAGTTATCGAGCGGGAGTGGACTACAATGAGCAGTTCTTC. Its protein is CASSYRAGVDYNEQFF.

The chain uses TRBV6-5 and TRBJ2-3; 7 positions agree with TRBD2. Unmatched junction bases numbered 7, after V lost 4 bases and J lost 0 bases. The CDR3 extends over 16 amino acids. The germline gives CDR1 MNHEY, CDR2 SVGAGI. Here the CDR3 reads CASSLSSGASTDTQYF. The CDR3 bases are TGTGCCAGCAGTTTATCCAGCGGGGCTAGCACAGATACGCAGTATTTT.

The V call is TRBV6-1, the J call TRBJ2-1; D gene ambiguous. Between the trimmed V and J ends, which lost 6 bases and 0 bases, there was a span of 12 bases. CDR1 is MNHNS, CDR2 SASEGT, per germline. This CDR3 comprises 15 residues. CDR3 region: CASSPATISYNEQFF. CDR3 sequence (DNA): TGTGCCAGCAGCCCCGCTACCATCTCCTACAATGAGCAGTTCTTC.

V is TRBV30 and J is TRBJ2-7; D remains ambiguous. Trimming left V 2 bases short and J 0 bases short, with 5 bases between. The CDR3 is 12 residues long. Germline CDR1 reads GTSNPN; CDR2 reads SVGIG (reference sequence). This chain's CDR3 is CAWSPSSYEQYF. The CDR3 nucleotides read TGTGCCTGGAGTCCTAGCTCCTACGAGCAGTACTTC.

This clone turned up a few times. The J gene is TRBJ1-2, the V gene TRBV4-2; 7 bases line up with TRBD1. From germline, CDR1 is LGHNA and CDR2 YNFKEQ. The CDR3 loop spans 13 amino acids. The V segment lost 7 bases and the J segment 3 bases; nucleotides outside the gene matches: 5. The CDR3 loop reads CASTNTGDYGYTF. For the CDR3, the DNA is TGTGCCAGCACCAATACAGGGGACTATGGCTACACCTTC.

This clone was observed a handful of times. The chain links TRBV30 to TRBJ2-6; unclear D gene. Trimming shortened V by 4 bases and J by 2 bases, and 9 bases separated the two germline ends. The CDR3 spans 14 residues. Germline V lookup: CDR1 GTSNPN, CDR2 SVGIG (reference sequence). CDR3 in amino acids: CAWNTVTGANVLTF. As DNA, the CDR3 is TGTGCCTGGAACACAGTGACTGGGGCCAACGTCCTGACTTTC.

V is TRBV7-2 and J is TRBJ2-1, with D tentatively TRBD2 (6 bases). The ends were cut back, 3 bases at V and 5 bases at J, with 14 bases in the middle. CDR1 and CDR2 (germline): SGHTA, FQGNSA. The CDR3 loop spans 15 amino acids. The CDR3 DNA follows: TGTGCCAGCAGCTTCTGGGCGGGGCAGGACAATGAGCAGTTCTTC. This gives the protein CASSFWAGQDNEQFF.

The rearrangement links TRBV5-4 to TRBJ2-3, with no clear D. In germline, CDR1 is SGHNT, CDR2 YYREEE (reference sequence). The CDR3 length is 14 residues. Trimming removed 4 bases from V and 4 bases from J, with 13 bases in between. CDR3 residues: CASSPRLAADTQYF. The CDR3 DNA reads TGTGCCAGCAGCCCCCGTTTAGCTGCAGATACGCAGTATTTT.

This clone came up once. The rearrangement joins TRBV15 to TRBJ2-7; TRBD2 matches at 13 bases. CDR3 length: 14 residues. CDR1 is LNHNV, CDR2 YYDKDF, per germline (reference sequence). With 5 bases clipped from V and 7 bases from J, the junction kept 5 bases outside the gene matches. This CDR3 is CATSAGTSGEEQYF. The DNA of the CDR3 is TGTGCCACCAGCGCTGGGACTAGCGGGGAAGAGCAGTACTTC.

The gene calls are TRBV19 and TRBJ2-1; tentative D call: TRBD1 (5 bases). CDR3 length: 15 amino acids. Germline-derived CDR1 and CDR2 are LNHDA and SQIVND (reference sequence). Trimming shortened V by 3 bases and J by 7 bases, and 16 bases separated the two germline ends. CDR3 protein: CASSIAFSPGNEQFF. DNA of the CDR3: TGTGCCAGTAGTATCGCGTTCTCCCCAGGGAATGAGCAGTTCTTC.

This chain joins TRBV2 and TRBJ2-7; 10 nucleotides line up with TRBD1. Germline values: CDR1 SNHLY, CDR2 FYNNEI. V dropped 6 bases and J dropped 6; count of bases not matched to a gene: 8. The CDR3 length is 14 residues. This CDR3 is CASSWDRGQSEQYF. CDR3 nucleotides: TGTGCCAGCAGCTGGGACAGGGGTCAAAGCGAGCAGTACTTC.

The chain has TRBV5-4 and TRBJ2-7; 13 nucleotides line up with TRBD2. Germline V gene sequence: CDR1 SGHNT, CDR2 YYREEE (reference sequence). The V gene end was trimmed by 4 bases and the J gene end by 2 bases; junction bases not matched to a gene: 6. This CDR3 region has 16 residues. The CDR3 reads CASSPGTSGTPYEQYF. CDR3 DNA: TGTGCCAGCAGCCCCGGGACTAGCGGGACCCCCTACGAGCAGTACTTC.